The 18 T cell receptor beta chains in this list originate from one sample, sequenced in a study of blood T cell repertoires in COVID-19. Clones were sequenced by immunoSEQ multiplex PCR, and TCRdb holds only the in-frame ones, with some missing. Here the sample spans 70,000 to 85,000 clones, more than 75% being singletons. Sequenced material: peripheral blood. The origin of the receptors is a human donor in a cohort sampled during active COVID-19.

This chain connects TRBV5-1 to TRBJ2-3; 9 nucleotides agree with TRBD2. This CDR3 spans 15 amino acids. Germline V CDR1 and CDR2: SGHRS, YFSETQ. Unmatched junction bases numbered 14, after V lost 10 bases and J lost 5 bases. The CDR3 loop reads CARGPRGGAGDTQYF. DNA for the CDR3: TGCGCCCGCGGGCCGCGCGGGGGGGCGGGAGATACGCAGTATTTT.

The V gene is TRBV6-5, the J gene TRBJ2-5, with D possibly TRBD1 on 6 matching bases. Trimming took 6 bases from V and 3 from J, leaving 14 bases between them. This CDR3 has 14 amino acids. CDR1 is MNHEY and CDR2 is SVGAGI in the germline V gene. The CDR3 bases are TGTGCCAGCAGGCCCGGACAGAGAAAAGAGACCCAGTACTTC. Translation gives CASRPGQRKETQYF.

This chain uses TRBV11-3 with TRBJ2-1; 10 bases are a match to TRBD2. Trimming took 9 bases from V and 2 from J; bases not matched to a gene: 4. From germline, CDR1 is SGHNT and CDR2 YENEEA. The CDR3 extends over 14 amino acids. The CDR3 nucleotides are TGTGCCAGTAGTCTAGCGGGGGCCTACAATGAGCAGTTCTTC. Translation: CASSLAGAYNEQFF.

V usage is TRBV29-1 and J usage is TRBJ1-1; D is unresolved. Germline CDR1 reads SQVTM; CDR2 reads ANQGSEA. Trimming left V 8 bases short and J 1 base short, with 14 bases between. The CDR3 is 13 amino acids. The CDR3 DNA reads TGCAGCAGTGCGAGTCTGCAGAACACTGAAGCTTTCTTT. It translates to CSSASLQNTEAFF.

The V gene is TRBV24-1, the J gene TRBJ1-5; possible D gene TRBD1, 5 bases. Germline V gene data show CDR1 as KGHDR and CDR2 as SFDVKD. V lost 5 bases to trimming and J lost 1 base, with 11 bases between them. The CDR3 extends over 15 amino acids. CDR3 sequence reads: CATSGGRGSNQPQHF. The CDR3 DNA reads TGTGCCACCAGTGGTGGGAGGGGAAGCAATCAGCCCCAGCATTTT.

This clone has only one observation. The chain recombines TRBV11-1 with TRBJ1-2, with TRBD1 matching over 8 bases. The CDR3 runs 14 residues. Germline V gene sequence: CDR1 SGHAT, CDR2 FQDESV (reference sequence). V lost 5 bases to trimming and J lost 4 bases; unmatched junction nucleotides: 6. The CDR3 nucleotides read TGTGCCAGCAGCAGGGACAGGACAGGCTATGGCTACACCTTC. It codes for CASSRDRTGYGYTF.

The rearrangement uses TRBV10-3 and TRBJ1-4; D call uncertain. The germline V and J ends were trimmed by 3 bases and 2 bases, with 13 bases remaining between them. The CDR3 loop spans 16 amino acids. Germline V gene sequence: CDR1 ENHRY, CDR2 SYGVKD. In nucleotides, the CDR3 is TGTGCCATCAGTGAAAGTGGAGGGTCGACTAATGAAAAACTGTTTTTT. Its protein product is CAISESGGSTNEKLFF.

The chain is built from TRBV19 and TRBJ1-4, with D uncertain. This CDR3 has 14 residues. Germline values: CDR1 LNHDA, CDR2 SQIVND (reference sequence). Trimming pared 6 bases from V and 0 bases from J, leaving 8 bases between. CDR3 sequence: CASSLASTNEKLFF. CDR3 DNA sequence: TGTGCCAGTAGCCTGGCCTCAACTAATGAAAAACTGTTTTTT.

The rearrangement joins TRBV12-3 or TRBV12-4 to TRBJ1-1; no definite D call. The CDR3 length is 13 residues. The germline V and J ends were trimmed by 3 bases and 2 bases, with 7 bases remaining between them. This CDR3 reads CASSLAVNTEAFF. The CDR3 DNA reads TGTGCCAGCAGTTTGGCAGTTAACACTGAAGCTTTCTTT.

This chain connects TRBV7-2 to TRBJ1-1, with a possible D match to TRBD1 (6 bases). V was cut by 5 bases and J by 1 base, with 20 bases left in between. The CDR3 has 17 residues. Germline V CDR1 and CDR2: SGHTA, FQGNSA. The chain's CDR3 is CASSAPIQGRGNTEAFF. The CDR3 DNA reads TGTGCCAGCAGCGCCCCTATTCAGGGGCGCGGGAACACTGAAGCTTTCTTT.

The chain is built from TRBV2 and TRBJ2-3, with 14 positions matching TRBD2. CDR3 length equals 15 residues. CDR1 and CDR2 from the germline V gene are SNHLY and FYNNEI. With V trimmed by 6 bases and J by 7 bases, 6 bases remained unmatched. CDR3 sequence: CASRATSGGANTQYF. CDR3 DNA: TGTGCCAGCAGGGCGACTAGCGGGGGGGCGAATACGCAGTATTTT.

This chain uses TRBV5-1 with TRBJ2-7, with a weak D call TRBD1 (5 bases). The CDR3 sequence is 12 residues long. V lost 5 bases and J 5 bases, leaving 11 bases between the germline ends. The germline CDR1 and CDR2 sequences are SGHRS and YFSETQ. The CDR3 nucleotides read TGCGCCAGCAGGTTGTCAGGGAACGAGCAGTACTTC. This encodes CASRLSGNEQYF.

This clone turned up a few times. This sequence joins TRBV7-6 and TRBJ2-1, with D tentatively TRBD2 (7 bases). The CDR3 runs 15 residues. Germline CDR1 and CDR2: SGHVS and FNYEAQ. The V end was cut by 8 bases, the J end by 5 bases, with 19 bases between. This CDR3 reads CASGGGARGHNEQFF. For the CDR3, the DNA is TGTGCCAGCGGTGGGGGGGCTCGCGGTCACAATGAGCAGTTCTTC.

V usage is TRBV27 and J usage is TRBJ1-5; 10 positions match TRBD1. CDR1 is MNHEY and CDR2 is SMNVEV in the germline V gene (reference sequence). The V and J ends lost 6 bases and 0 bases, in that order; junction bases with no gene match: 11. This CDR3 is built from 18 residues. The DNA for the CDR3 is TGTGCCAGCAGCCTACACGGGACAGGGGCCAGTAGCAATCAGCCCCAGCATTTT. Encoded protein: CASSLHGTGASSNQPQHF.

This chain joins TRBV28 and TRBJ1-5; the match to TRBD1 covers 7 bases. The CDR3 consists of 15 residues. Germline lookup yields CDR1 MDHEN and CDR2 SYDVKM. Losses at the gene ends were 5 bases for V and 4 bases for J; bases not matched to a gene: 8. This CDR3 reads CASSLTGTDNQPQHF. The CDR3, as DNA: TGTGCCAGCAGTCTCACCGGGACAGATAATCAGCCCCAGCATTTT.

In this sample, this clone turned up once. V gene TRBV7-6 combines with J gene TRBJ2-5; the match to TRBD2 covers 15 bases. After removal of 4 bases from V and 14 bases from J, the junction contained 14 bases not matched to a gene. Germline CDR1 and CDR2: SGHVS and FNYEAQ. The CDR3 runs to 16 residues. The CDR3 DNA follows: TGTGCCAGCAGCTCCGGGACTAGCGGGGGGCAGGGGAGACTTTACTTC. Its protein product is CASSSGTSGGQGRLYF.

V is TRBV5-1 and J is TRBJ1-2; TRBD1 aligns across 9 bases. The J segment lost 4 bases and the V segment lost 0 bases, leaving 7 bases of the junction unmatched. Germline CDR1 SGHRS, CDR2 YFSETQ. The length of the CDR3 is 16 residues. The CDR3 here is CASSLGSQGAFYGYTF. The CDR3 nucleotides are TGCGCCAGCAGCTTGGGATCACAGGGGGCTTTCTATGGCTACACCTTC.

CDR3 DNA: TGTGCCACCGCGAGACAGGCCGCCACGACCCAGTACTTC. It yields the protein CATARQAATTQYF. V and J are TRBV12-3 or TRBV12-4 and TRBJ2-5; TRBD1 is a possible D gene (6 bases). The germline V and J ends were trimmed by 10 bases and 7 bases, with 19 bases remaining between them. The CDR3 consists of 13 residues.